This is a list of T cell receptor beta chains from one sample in a study of blood T cell repertoires in COVID-19. Some clones are missing from TCRdb's copy, which holds only in-frame ones; the method was immunoSEQ multiplex PCR. The table has about 260,000 clones, nearly 90% seen once. The material sequenced was peripheral blood. These receptors were taken from a human donor in a cohort sampled during active COVID-19. The CDR3 runs from the conserved cysteine through the conserved F or W. A D gene is named only where the DNA matches it firmly. Part of the rows lack a size; the others show once, few, many or a class for expanded clones.

CDR3 length | D gene | J gene | clone size | V gene | CDR3 DNA | CDR3 protein
15 | - | TRBJ2-7 | - | TRBV27 | TGTGCCAGCAGTTTATCGGGCAGGGGCCCCTACGAGCAGTACTTC | CASSLSGRGPYEQYF
17 | - | TRBJ2-2 | - | TRBV24-1 | TGTGCCACCAGTGACCCCGGAACGGGGAAGGCAACCGGGGAGCTGTTTTTT | CATSDPGTGKATGELFF
14 | - | TRBJ2-2 | - | TRBV7-9 | TGTGCCAGCAGCTTCGCCCCTCCAGTGGGGGAGCTGTTTTTT | CASSFAPPVGELFF
16 | TRBD2 | TRBJ2-1 | - | TRBV9 | TGTGCCAGCAGCCTAGTAGGGGTCGGGAGGACCGATGAGCAGTTCTTC | CASSLVGVGRTDEQFF
11 | - | TRBJ2-1 | - | TRBV12-3/TRBV12-4 | TGTGCCAGCCGAATGGGCCATGAGCAGTTCTTC | CASRMGHEQFF
14 | - | TRBJ1-1 | - | TRBV7-9 | TGTGCCAGCAGCACCAGGGGACCGAACACTGAAGCTTTCTTT | CASSTRGPNTEAFF
13 | - | TRBJ1-2 | - | TRBV27 | TGTGCCAGCATGGACTCAGCCCGGGATGGCTACACCTTC | CASMDSARDGYTF
16 | - | TRBJ1-1 | - | TRBV28 | TGTGCCAGCAGTTCCTCAGGGTATGAGGTATGGACTGAAGCTTTCTTT | CASSSSGYEVWTEAFF
12 | - | TRBJ1-4 | once | TRBV7-9 | TGTGCCAGCAGCGCACAGGAAAATGGACTGTTTTTT | CASSAQENGLFF
13 | - | TRBJ1-2 | - | TRBV7-2 | TGTGCCAGCAGCTTAGGACAGTCCTATGGCTACACCTTC | CASSLGQSYGYTF
11 | - | TRBJ2-5 | - | TRBV30 | TGTGCCTGGCTTATTGCGCAGACCCAGTACTTC | CAWLIAQTQYF
15 | TRBD1 | TRBJ2-7 | - | TRBV5-1 | TGCGCCAGCAGCTTGGAGGGACAGGGGGCCTACGAGCAGTACTTC | CASSLEGQGAYEQYF
13 | TRBD1 | TRBJ1-2 | - | TRBV9 | TGTGCCAGCAGCTCGGGACAGAACTATGGCTACACCTTC | CASSSGQNYGYTF
15 | - | TRBJ2-7 | - | TRBV21-1 | TGTGCCAGCAGCAAAGTACGACAGGGGGCGCGGGAGCAGTACTTC | CASSKVRQGAREQYF
16 | TRBD1 | TRBJ1-2 | - | TRBV5-5 | TGTGCCAGCAGCTTCACAGGGGGTTCCTCGGGCTATGGCTACACCTTC | CASSFTGGSSGYGYTF
12 | - | TRBJ1-2 | - | TRBV30 | TGTGCCTGGAGTGTAAACACCCACGGCTACACCTTC | CAWSVNTHGYTF
13 | - | TRBJ1-2 | - | TRBV2 | TGTGCCAGCAGTGATTCAGGAAGGTATGGCTACACCTTC | CASSDSGRYGYTF
13 | - | TRBJ2-7 | - | TRBV12-3/TRBV12-4 | TGTGCCACCTCTAAGGGGTTCGCCTACGAGCAGTACTTC | CATSKGFAYEQYF
17 | TRBD1 | TRBJ1-2 | - | TRBV5-4 | TGTGCCAGCAGCACAGGGGCAGGACGAACTGCTAACTATGGCTACACCTTC | CASSTGAGRTANYGYTF
13 | - | TRBJ1-2 | - | TRBV5-8 | TGTGCCAGCAGCTTGTCTCAGGGCTATGGCTACACCTTC | CASSLSQGYGYTF
15 | - | TRBJ1-1 | - | TRBV9 | TGTGCCAGCAGCGTATATATGGGGCCGAACACTGAAGCTTTCTTT | CASSVYMGPNTEAFF
13 | TRBD1 | TRBJ1-2 | - | TRBV6-1 | TGTGCCAGCAGTGAGGGGACAGTCTATGGCTACACCTTC | CASSEGTVYGYTF
14 | - | TRBJ1-4 | - | TRBV6-5 | TGTGCCAGCAGTCCCTATGCAACTAATGAAAAACTGTTTTTT | CASSPYATNEKLFF
16 | TRBD1 | TRBJ2-5 | - | TRBV3-1/TRBV3-2 | TGTGCCAGCAGCTACCGGGACAGGAACCTCCAAGAGACCCAGTACTTC | CASSYRDRNLQETQYF
14 | TRBD2 | TRBJ2-1 | - | TRBV7-9 | TGTGCCAGCAGACCTAGCGGATCCTACAATGAGCAGTTCTTC | CASRPSGSYNEQFF
15 | - | TRBJ1-5 | - | TRBV9 | TGTGCCAGCAGCGTAGCTGACAGTTTCAATCAGCCCCAGCATTTT | CASSVADSFNQPQHF
15 | TRBD1 | TRBJ1-4 | - | TRBV5-1 | TGCGCCAGCAAACCTATGTGGACAGGCGTGGCAAAACTGTTTTTT | CASKPMWTGVAKLFF
14 | TRBD1 | TRBJ2-7 | - | TRBV9 | TGTGCCAGCAGCGTAGGGGACAGTCCCTACGAGCAGTACTTC | CASSVGDSPYEQYF
15 | TRBD1 | TRBJ1-5 | - | TRBV7-2 | TGTGCCAGCAGCGCGCAGACAGGGACCCATCAGCCCCAGCATTTT | CASSAQTGTHQPQHF
15 | - | TRBJ2-5 | - | TRBV5-1 | TGCGCCAGCAGCCCAGGCGCGGGGACCCAAGAGACCCAGTACTTC | CASSPGAGTQETQYF
15 | TRBD2 | TRBJ2-2 | - | TRBV4-1 | TGCGCCAGCAGCCAAGGACTAGCGGGGGCCGGGGAGCTGTTTTTT | CASSQGLAGAGELFF
17 | - | TRBJ2-5 | - | TRBV23-1 | TGCGCCAGCAGTCAATCGAGTAGGGGAAACAGCGTCGAGACCCAGTACTTC | CASSQSSRGNSVETQYF
20 | - | TRBJ1-1 | - | TRBV4-3 | TGCGCCAGCAGCCAAGAATTCCTGACAGAGGACGGAATCATGAACACTGAAGCTTTCTTT | CASSQEFLTEDGIMNTEAFF